Given below is one T cell receptor (beta chain) in context. Its antigen remains unidentified. This sample was included in a study of cytomegalovirus exposure and HLA in healthy donors. Study information: The same platform was used for the roughly 130 validation repertoires as for the roughly 670 first-cohort repertoires, as reported in a later analysis. Broader study findings: As confirmed in vitro, three CMV-associated chains were specific for CMV antigens.

Sequencing used immunoSEQ multiplex PCR; TCRdb keeps in-frame clones, though not all of them. The data contain about 280,000 clones, 88% of them seen just once; the ten biggest clones take up over 0.7%. The CDR3 covers 12 residues. The germline gives CDR1 SGHTA, CDR2 FQGTGA. Between the trimmed V and J ends, which lost 3 bases and 5 bases, there was a span of 7 bases. The sample taken for sequencing was PBMCs. The gene calls are TRBV7-3 and TRBJ1-1; D not resolved. The receptor was isolated from a woman under 30 in good health and CMV-seronegative. CDR3 region: CASSFGWTEAFF. The CDR3 nucleotides are TGTGCCAGCAGCTTCGGGTGGACTGAAGCTTTCTTT.